This TCR beta chain was documented in a study of tissue T cells after allogeneic stem cell transplantation (dated by TCRdb to 2022 to 2024). With respect to the entire study: Over a three-year period, about 7 adult allo-HCT recipients who had steroid-refractory GVHD were prospectively enrolled in a research-autopsy study. In viably preserved blood and marrow, CD3+ T cells were flow-sorted if cell numbers allowed, whereas smaller samples went directly to DNA extraction. All GVHD patients had gastrointestinal GVHD and received several lines of GVHD-directed therapy; several also had skin involvement. The human arm was a prospective observational study without blinding or randomization. Using research autopsies of patients with and without GVHD, plus mouse models of GVHD, the study profiled TCR beta repertoires across many tissues. Every GVHD patient received a graft from a donor; four grafts were unmodified and three were CD34-selected to deplete T cells. Overall study results and their limits: The study did not determine which tissue TCRs were alloreactive or antigen-specific, and some clones might have been persisting host cells. In both patients and mice, T cells from blood and spleen picked up only a limited part of the TCR repertoire that was detected in tissues. Not many T cell clones showed up in more than one patient, yet clustering based on motifs uncovered repertoire signatures that were shared across patients in a tissue-specific way. Within patients, how anatomically similar the tissues were was a key factor in shaping TCR repertoire composition, regardless of disease or transplant status. A small and clinically heterogeneous patient cohort was studied, and sampling depth was acknowledged as a limitation.

Libraries were made using the immunoSEQ multiplex PCR assay. TCRbeta CDR3 sequencing was performed at survey depth by Adaptive Biotechnologies, and CDR3 sequences, V/J genes, productive frequency and template counts were reported. TCR beta CDR3 regions were amplified from genomic DNA instead of RNA. The authors' pipeline ran thus. Jensen-Shannon divergence was used to quantify pairwise repertoire overlap between tissues, with a value of 1 indicating complete divergence and a value of 0 indicating identical repertoires. Based on pairwise JSD values, tissues were grouped by single-linkage agglomerative hierarchical clustering, and the results were shown as dendrograms. GLIPH2 was run on all patient samples with simulation_depth 1000, kmer_min_depth 3, cdr3_length_cutoff 8, keeping groups with more than two unique CDR3s. A standardized tissue-overlap score extrapolated Jaccard GLIPH-group overlap across patients to a standard repertoire size of 1000 clones. Associations of diversity with clinical or experimental variables used linear mixed-effect models with tissue fixed effects and individual random effects. This immuneACCESS table, as held by TCRdb, lists in-frame sequences with V and J called but not all clones. Of the missing ones, under half trace to an unresolved V gene in checked studies; the others have no known cause. That table is the source of V, J and clone size, and D and trimming were worked out from the DNA. The sample table shows 20,000 to 30,000 clones, and 75% to 95% are seen once. Roughly 2% of the sample goes to the ten largest clones.

The time point label of this sample denotes: recipient (host-origin) PBMCs collected before allo-HCT. Deletion took 4 bases off V and 5 bases off J, with a span of 14 bases between the germline ends. CDR1 MRHNA and CDR2 SNTAGT were looked up in the germline V gene. Reading from cysteine to phenylalanine, the CDR3 counts 14 amino acids. Of the read, only the CDR3 DNA is kept; its 42 bases are in frame from base 1. Comments on this clone: No antigen is known for it. Per-base qualities were not stored, and no clone one base away is much larger.

The sequence came from a male donor aged 60 or over who later had graft-versus-host disease after an allogeneic stem cell transplant. The V gene is TRBV6-4 and the J gene is TRBJ1-1; D gene: possibly TRBD1, on 5 matching bases. The source material was blood, sampled before transplantation. The CDR3 reads as follows: CASSADFWGTEAFF. The DNA reads as follows: TGTGCCAGCAGTGCAGACTTTTGGGGGACTGAAGCTTTCTTT.